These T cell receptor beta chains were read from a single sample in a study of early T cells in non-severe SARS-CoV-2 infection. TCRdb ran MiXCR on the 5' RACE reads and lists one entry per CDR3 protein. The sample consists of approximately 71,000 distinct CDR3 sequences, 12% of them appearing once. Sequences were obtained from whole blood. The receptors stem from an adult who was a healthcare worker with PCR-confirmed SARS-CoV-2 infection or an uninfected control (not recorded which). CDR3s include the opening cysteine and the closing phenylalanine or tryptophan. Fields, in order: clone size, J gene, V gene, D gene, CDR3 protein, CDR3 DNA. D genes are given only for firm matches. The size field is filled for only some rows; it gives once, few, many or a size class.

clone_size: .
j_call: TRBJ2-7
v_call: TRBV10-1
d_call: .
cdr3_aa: CASSRDPSSYEQYF
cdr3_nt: TGCGCCAGCAGCCGGGACCCAAGCTCCTACGAGCAGTACTTC

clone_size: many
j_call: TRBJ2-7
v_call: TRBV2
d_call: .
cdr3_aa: CASRAPGRTYEQYF
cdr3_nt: TGTGCCAGCAGGGCCCCCGGACGGACCTACGAGCAGTACTTC

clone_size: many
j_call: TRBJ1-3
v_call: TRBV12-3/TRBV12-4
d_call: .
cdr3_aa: CASSRREEGNTIYF
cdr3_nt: TGTGCCAGCAGTAGACGGGAAGAGGGAAACACCATATATTTT

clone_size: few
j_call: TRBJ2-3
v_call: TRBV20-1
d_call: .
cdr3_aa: CSALKQYESTDTQYF
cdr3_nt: TGCAGTGCTCTTAAACAGTACGAGAGCACAGATACGCAGTATTTT

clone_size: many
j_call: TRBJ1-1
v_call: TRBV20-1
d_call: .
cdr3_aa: CSAAPIAEAFF
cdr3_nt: TGCAGTGCCGCCCCAATCGCTGAAGCTTTCTTT

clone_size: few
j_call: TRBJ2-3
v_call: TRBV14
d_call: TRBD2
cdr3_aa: CASSHATSSYGDTQYF
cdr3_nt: TGTGCCAGCAGCCACGCGACTAGCTCGTATGGAGATACGCAGTATTTT

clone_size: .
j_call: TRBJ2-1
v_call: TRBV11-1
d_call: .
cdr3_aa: CASSFLYNEQFF
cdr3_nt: TGTGCCAGCAGCTTCTTGTACAATGAGCAGTTCTTC

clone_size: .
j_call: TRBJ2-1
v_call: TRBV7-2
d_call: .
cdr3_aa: CASSQINEQFF
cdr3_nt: TGTGCCAGCAGCCAGATCAATGAGCAGTTCTTC

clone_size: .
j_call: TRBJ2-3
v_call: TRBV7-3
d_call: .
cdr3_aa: CASSHLAGTDTQYF
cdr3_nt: TGTGCCAGCAGTCATCTAGCTGGCACAGATACGCAGTATTTT

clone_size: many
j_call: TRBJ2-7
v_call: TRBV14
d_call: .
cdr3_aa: CASSGWDTPGEQYF
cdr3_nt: TGTGCCAGCAGCGGATGGGACACCCCGGGCGAGCAGTACTTC

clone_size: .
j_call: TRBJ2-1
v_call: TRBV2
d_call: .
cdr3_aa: CASSELDEQFF
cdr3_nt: TGTGCCAGCAGTGAACTCGATGAGCAGTTCTTC

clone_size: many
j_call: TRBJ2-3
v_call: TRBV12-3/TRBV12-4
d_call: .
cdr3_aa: CASSYGSLDFNTQYF
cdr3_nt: TGTGCCAGCAGCTACGGGTCGCTAGATTTTAACACGCAGTATTTT

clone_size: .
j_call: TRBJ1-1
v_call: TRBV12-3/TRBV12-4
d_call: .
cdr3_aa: CANPTRGTEAFF
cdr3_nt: TGTGCCAACCCAACGAGGGGAACTGAAGCTTTCTTT

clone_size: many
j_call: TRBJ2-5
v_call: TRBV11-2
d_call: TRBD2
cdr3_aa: CASSLVGGLVQETQYF
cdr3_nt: TGTGCCAGCAGCTTAGTAGGGGGACTAGTCCAAGAGACCCAGTACTTC

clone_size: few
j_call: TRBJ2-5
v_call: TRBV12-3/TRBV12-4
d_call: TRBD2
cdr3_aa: CASSLAGGGETQYF
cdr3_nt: TGTGCCAGCAGCCTAGCGGGGGGCGGAGAGACCCAGTACTTC

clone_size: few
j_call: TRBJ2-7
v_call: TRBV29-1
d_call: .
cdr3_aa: CSVELAYEQYF
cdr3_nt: TGCAGCGTTGAACTAGCGTACGAGCAGTACTTC

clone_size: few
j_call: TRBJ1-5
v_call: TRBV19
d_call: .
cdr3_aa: CASRHGQHNQPQHF
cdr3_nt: TGTGCCAGCCGCCACGGACAGCACAATCAGCCCCAGCATTTT

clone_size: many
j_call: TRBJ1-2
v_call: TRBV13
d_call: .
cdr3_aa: CASSLSSYRANYGYTF
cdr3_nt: TGTGCCAGCAGCTTATCCTCCTACAGAGCTAACTATGGCTACACCTTC

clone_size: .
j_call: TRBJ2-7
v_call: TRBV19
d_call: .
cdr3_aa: CASSKGTGSGGSSYEQYF
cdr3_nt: TGTGCCAGTAGTAAAGGGACAGGGAGCGGGGGAAGCTCCTACGAGCAGTACTTC

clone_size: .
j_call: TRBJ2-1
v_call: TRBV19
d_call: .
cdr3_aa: CASSTQGRYNEQFF
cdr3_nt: TGTGCCAGTAGTACGCAGGGGAGATACAATGAGCAGTTCTTC

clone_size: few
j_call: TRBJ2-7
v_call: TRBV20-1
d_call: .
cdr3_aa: CSASQRATGNREQYF
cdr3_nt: TGCAGTGCATCACAACGGGCGACTGGGAATCGTGAGCAGTACTTC

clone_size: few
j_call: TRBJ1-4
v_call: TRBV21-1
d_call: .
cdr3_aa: CASTLLEGSEKLFF
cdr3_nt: TGTGCCAGCACCCTCCTTGAGGGTAGCGAAAAACTGTTTTTT

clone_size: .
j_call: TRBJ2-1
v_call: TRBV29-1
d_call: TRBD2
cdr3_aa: CSVGSGGANEQFF
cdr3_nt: TGCAGCGTTGGGAGCGGGGGGGCCAATGAGCAGTTCTTC

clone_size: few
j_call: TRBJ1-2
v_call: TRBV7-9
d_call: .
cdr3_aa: CASSLALLSGGYTF
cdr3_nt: TGTGCCAGCAGCTTGGCACTTCTTAGCGGTGGCTACACCTTC

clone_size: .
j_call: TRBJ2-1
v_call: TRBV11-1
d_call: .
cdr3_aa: CASSFDVGGNEQFF
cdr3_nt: TGTGCCAGCAGCTTTGATGTGGGGGGCAATGAGCAGTTCTTC

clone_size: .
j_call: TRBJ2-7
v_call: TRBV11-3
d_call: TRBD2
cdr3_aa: CPSSPRLAGVLDEQYF
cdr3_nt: TGTCCCAGCAGCCCGCGACTAGCGGGAGTGTTAGACGAGCAGTACTTC

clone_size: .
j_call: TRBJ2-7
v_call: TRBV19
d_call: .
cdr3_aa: CASRIGGGEQYF
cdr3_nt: TGTGCCAGTAGAATTGGGGGAGGCGAGCAGTACTTC

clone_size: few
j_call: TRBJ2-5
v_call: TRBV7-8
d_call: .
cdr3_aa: CASSLALPQETQYF
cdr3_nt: TGTGCCAGCAGCTTAGCTTTACCTCAAGAGACCCAGTACTTC

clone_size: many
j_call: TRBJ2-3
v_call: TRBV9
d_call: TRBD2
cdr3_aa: CASSSHTGTSGASTDTQYF
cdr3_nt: TGTGCCAGCAGCTCCCACACGGGGACTAGCGGTGCTAGCACAGATACGCAGTATTTT

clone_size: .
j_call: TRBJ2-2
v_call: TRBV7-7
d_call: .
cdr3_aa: CASSESNTGELFF
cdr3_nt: TGTGCTAGCAGCGAGTCGAACACCGGGGAGCTGTTTTTT

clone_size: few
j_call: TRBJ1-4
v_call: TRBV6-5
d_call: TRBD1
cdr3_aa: CASRQGNEKLFF
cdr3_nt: TGTGCCAGCAGACAGGGGAATGAAAAACTGTTTTTT

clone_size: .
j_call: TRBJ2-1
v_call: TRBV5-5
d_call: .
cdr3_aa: CASSSRAGMNNEQFF
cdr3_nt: TGTGCCAGCAGCTCTCGGGCTGGGATGAACAATGAGCAGTTCTTC

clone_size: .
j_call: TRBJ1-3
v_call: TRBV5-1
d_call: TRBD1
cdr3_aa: CASSPGTAGNTIYF
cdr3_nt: TGCGCCAGCAGCCCCGGGACAGCTGGAAACACCATATATTTT

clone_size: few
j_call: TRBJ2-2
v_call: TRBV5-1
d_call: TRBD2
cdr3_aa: CASSLGTSGSRELFF
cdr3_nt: TGCGCCAGCAGCCTCGGGACTAGCGGAAGTAGGGAGCTGTTTTTT